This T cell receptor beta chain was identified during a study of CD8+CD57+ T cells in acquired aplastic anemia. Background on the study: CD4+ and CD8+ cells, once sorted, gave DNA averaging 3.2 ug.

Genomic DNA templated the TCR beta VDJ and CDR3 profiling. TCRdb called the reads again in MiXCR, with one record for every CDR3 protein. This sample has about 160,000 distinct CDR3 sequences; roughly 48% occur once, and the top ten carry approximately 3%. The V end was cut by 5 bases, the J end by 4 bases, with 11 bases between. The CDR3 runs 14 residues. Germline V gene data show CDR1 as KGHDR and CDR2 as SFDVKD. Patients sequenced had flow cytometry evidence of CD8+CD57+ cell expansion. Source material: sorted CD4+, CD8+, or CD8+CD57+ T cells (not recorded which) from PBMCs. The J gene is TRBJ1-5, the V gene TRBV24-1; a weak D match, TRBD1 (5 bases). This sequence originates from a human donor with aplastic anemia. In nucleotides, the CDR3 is TGTGCCACCAGTGGGGGGGGTTATAATCAGCCCCAGCATTTT. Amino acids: CATSGGGYNQPQHF.